The 26 T cell receptor beta chains in this list originate from one sample, sequenced in a study of cytomegalovirus exposure and HLA in healthy donors. The study ran its PCR with 60 Vbeta and 13 Jbeta primers. Produced via immunoSEQ multiplex PCR; TCRdb's table is partial and in-frame only. The data contain 100,000 to 150,000 clones, 81% of them singletons. The source material was PBMCs. The receptors here all came from a man in his late teens or twenties in good health and CMV-seronegative.

The chain has TRBV15 and TRBJ1-2; D unresolved. V lost 3 bases to trimming and J lost 8 bases, with 13 bases between them. CDR1 LNHNV and CDR2 YYDKDF come from the germline V gene (reference sequence). The CDR3 is 13 residues long. The CDR3 DNA follows: TGTGCCACCAGCAGTAGATATATCCCGGGCTACACCTTC. Its translation: CATSSRYIPGYTF.

V usage is TRBV19 and J usage is TRBJ2-7; D remains ambiguous. Germline V gives CDR1 LNHDA, CDR2 SQIVND (reference sequence). This CDR3 is 15 amino acids long. Trimming removed 0 bases at V and 0 bases at J, with 9 bases between. The CDR3 is CASSIDSDPSYEQYF. CDR3 DNA: TGTGCCAGTAGTATAGACAGCGACCCCTCCTACGAGCAGTACTTC.

The V and J genes are TRBV9 and TRBJ2-2, with 9 bases matching TRBD1. Trimming cost V 4 bases and J 5 bases; bases outside gene matches: 15. The CDR3 is 18 amino acids. From germline, CDR1 is SGDLS and CDR2 YYNGEE. The CDR3: CASSPHLQGADLTGELFF. As DNA, the CDR3 is TGTGCCAGCAGCCCACACTTACAGGGGGCGGATTTAACCGGGGAGCTGTTTTTT.

This rearrangement joins TRBV5-1 to TRBJ1-4; D is undetermined. The CDR3 is 11 amino acids. Trimming shortened V by 4 bases and J by 6 bases, and 4 bases separated the two germline ends. Germline CDR1 SGHRS, CDR2 YFSETQ. CDR3 in DNA: TGCGCCAGCAGCCCTCATGAAAAACTGTTTTTT. Its protein is CASSPHEKLFF.

The chain links TRBV15 to TRBJ2-7, with TRBD2 identical over 8 bases. V lost 4 bases, J lost 2 bases, and 16 bases stayed unmatched. This CDR3 has 18 amino acids. CDR1 is LNHNV and CDR2 is YYDKDF in the germline V gene (reference sequence). The CDR3 sequence: CATSTNNGGSGNPYEQYF. CDR3 DNA sequence: TGTGCCACCAGCACCAACAACGGAGGTAGCGGGAACCCCTACGAGCAGTACTTC.

The CDR3 nucleotides read TGTGCCACCCTATTGGGAGCGGGGGGCGAGCAGTACTTC. This gives the protein CATLLGAGGEQYF. V gene TRBV6-5 combines with J gene TRBJ2-7, with 9 bases matching TRBD2. The CDR3 covers 13 residues. Trimming cost V 10 bases and J 6 bases; bases outside gene matches: 10. Germline CDR1 and CDR2: MNHEY and SVGAGI.

This clone appeared a few times. The chain combines TRBV6-1 with TRBJ1-1, with D possibly being TRBD1 (6 bases). Germline CDR1 is MNHNS and CDR2 is SASEGT. The CDR3 contains 12 residues. V shed 10 bases and J shed 7 bases, with 16 bases lying between them. Written as DNA, the CDR3 is TGTGCCACCATATGGACAGCGCGTGAAGCTTTCTTT. This codes for CATIWTAREAFF.

The chain combines TRBV5-1 with TRBJ2-1; D perhaps matches TRBD2 (6 bases). The germline V gene has CDR1 SGHRS and CDR2 YFSETQ. The CDR3 is 15 amino acids. Trimming pared 4 bases from V and 0 bases from J, leaving 11 bases between. The CDR3 DNA reads as TGCGCCAGCAGCGTGGACGGGAGCTCCTACAATGAGCAGTTCTTC. Translated, it gives CASSVDGSSYNEQFF.

Regarding this clone: A junction boundary mismatches the germline segment, possibly from a read error. Within the sample, other DNA sequences also encode this same CDR3. The chain has TRBV10-3 and TRBJ2-7; maybe TRBD1 (6 bases). The CDR3 covers 13 residues. The germline V gene has CDR1 ENHRY and CDR2 SYGVKD. The CDR3 reads CAISSPDRPRAYF. The CDR3 bases are TGTGCCATCAGCAGCCCGGACAGACCCCGAGCGTACTTT.

This clone has just one count. This chain connects TRBV7-2 to TRBJ2-1; possible D gene TRBD2, 5 bases. Germline V gene data show CDR1 as SGHTA and CDR2 as FQGNSA. The CDR3 contains 16 residues. V lost 0 bases, J lost 0 bases, and 9 bases lay in between. In DNA, the CDR3 is TGTGCCAGCAGCTTAGCGAGTGGGAGCTCCTACAATGAGCAGTTCTTC. As protein: CASSLASGSSYNEQFF. The full variable domain, its missing parts supplied by reference TRBV7-2 and TRBJ2-1, is GAGVSQSPSNKVTEKGKDVELRCDPISGHTALYWYRQSLGQGLEFLIYFQGNSAPDKSGLPSDRFSAERTGGSVSTLTIQRTQQEDSAVYLCASSLASGSSYNEQFFGPGTRLTVL.

The V call is TRBV10-3, the J call TRBJ2-3, with TRBD2 as a possible D gene (6 bases). Looked up from germline, CDR1 is ENHRY and CDR2 is SYGVKD. The CDR3 contains 13 residues. Trimming stripped 8 bases from V and 3 bases from J, with 12 bases between. CDR3: CAIRGNPTDTQYF. The CDR3 bases are TGTGCCATCCGGGGGAACCCTACAGATACGCAGTATTTT.

The chain employs TRBV18 and TRBJ2-3; 10 bases are shared with TRBD2. This CDR3 contains 17 residues. Unmatched junction bases numbered 5, after V lost 0 bases and J lost 2 bases. Germline V CDR1 and CDR2: KGHSH, LQKENI. The CDR3 sequence: CASSPPVAGGLTDTQYF. For the CDR3, the DNA is TGTGCCAGCTCACCACCTGTAGCGGGGGGCCTCACAGATACGCAGTATTTT.

The CDR3 loop reads CASSQGLAGGGSTDTQYF. CDR3 DNA sequence: TGCGCCAGCAGCCAGGGACTAGCGGGGGGGGGCAGCACAGATACGCAGTATTTT. The V gene is TRBV4-3, the J gene TRBJ2-3; TRBD2 aligns across 16 bases. Germline CDR1 reads LGHNA; CDR2 reads YSLEER. The CDR3 totals 18 residues. V was pared by 3 bases and J by 0 bases, with 3 bases of the junction left unmatched.

The chain combines TRBV18 with TRBJ2-1, with 9 positions matching TRBD2. Per germline, CDR1 KGHSH and CDR2 LQKENI. CDR3 length equals 17 residues. Germline trimming cut 0 bases from V and 5 bases from J; bases unmatched to any gene: 8. The CDR3 DNA reads as TGTGCCAGCTCACCACCGCGGTTGCCTAGCGGGGACAATGAGCAGTTCTTC. Translated, it gives CASSPPRLPSGDNEQFF.

The chain links TRBV27 to TRBJ2-7; D is possibly TRBD2 (6 bases). The germline V and J ends were trimmed by 0 bases and 2 bases, with 14 bases remaining between them. Germline CDR1 is MNHEY and CDR2 is SMNVEV (reference sequence). The CDR3 sequence is 16 residues long. The CDR3 region is CASSLSLGGEAYEQYF. CDR3 DNA sequence: TGTGCCAGCAGTTTATCGCTCGGGGGAGAGGCCTACGAGCAGTACTTC.

The CDR3 loop reads CASSLGRLAGGTQYF. The CDR3 DNA reads as TGTGCCAGCAGCTTGGGTCGGCTAGCGGGTGGTACGCAGTATTTT. The chain couples TRBV5-6 to TRBJ2-3; 8 bases match TRBD2. Trimming at V came to 0 bases and at J to 8 bases, leaving 8 bases not matched to a gene. This CDR3 has 15 amino acids. CDR1 is SGHDT, CDR2 YYEEEE, per germline.

On this clone itself: The same CDR3 is also encoded by other DNA sequences in this sample. The chain employs TRBV7-8 and TRBJ1-1, with D hard to call. V gave up 3 bases and J gave up 1 base, with 6 bases separating them. The V gene's germline CDR1 is SGHVS and CDR2 FQNEAQ. The CDR3 loop spans 13 amino acids. As DNA, the CDR3 is TGTGCCAGCAGCTTGCAGGAGAACACTGAAGCTTTCTTT. Residues: CASSLQENTEAFF.

The chain links TRBV9 to TRBJ1-1; D might be TRBD1 (5 bases). This CDR3 region has 13 residues. Trimming removed 0 bases at V and 8 bases at J, with 11 bases between. The germline V gene has CDR1 SGDLS and CDR2 YYNGEE. This CDR3 reads CASSVEGFREAFF. CDR3 in DNA: TGTGCCAGCAGCGTAGAGGGGTTCAGAGAAGCTTTCTTT.

The chain joins TRBV7-9 to TRBJ1-5; D remains ambiguous. Per the germline V gene, CDR1 is SEHNR and CDR2 is FQNEAQ (reference sequence). The CDR3 runs 13 residues. The V end was cut by 1 base, the J end by 3 bases, with 4 bases between. The CDR3 spells CASSLGVNQPQHF. The CDR3 bases are TGTGCCAGCAGCTTAGGAGTCAATCAGCCCCAGCATTTT.

There are a few counts of this clone. The rearrangement joins TRBV5-4 to TRBJ2-2; a possible D gene is TRBD2 (6 bases). The V and J ends lost 4 bases and 1 base respectively, with 11 bases between them. Germline-derived CDR1 and CDR2 are SGHNT and YYREEE (reference sequence). The CDR3 is 15 amino acids. CDR3 in DNA: TGTGCCAGCAGCCCCGGGAGTCGGAACACCGGGGAGCTGTTTTTT. This codes for CASSPGSRNTGELFF.

V and J are TRBV15 and TRBJ2-1; the match to TRBD2 covers 12 bases. The V gene end was trimmed by 4 bases and the J gene end by 7 bases; junction bases not matched to a gene: 8. This CDR3 has 16 residues. From germline, CDR1 is LNHNV and CDR2 YYDKDF (reference sequence). CDR3 in amino acids: CATSKRGLAGPNEQFF. The CDR3 DNA reads as TGTGCCACCAGCAAAAGAGGACTAGCGGGGCCAAATGAGCAGTTCTTC. The full variable domain, in which reference TRBV15 and TRBJ2-1 provide the parts outside the CDR3, is DAMVIQNPRYQVTQFGKPVTLSCSQTLNHNVMYWYQQKSSQAPKLLFHYYDKDFNNEADTPDNFQSRRPNTSFCFLDIRSPGLGDTAMYLCATSKRGLAGPNEQFFGPGTRLTVL.

The V call is TRBV6-5, the J call TRBJ2-7, with 9 nucleotides matching TRBD2. Per the germline V gene, CDR1 is MNHEY and CDR2 is SVGAGI. This CDR3 comprises 15 residues. V shed 2 bases and J 2 bases; nucleotides not matched to a gene: 4. CDR3: CASSYGRGGAYEQYF. The CDR3 DNA reads TGTGCCAGCAGTTACGGGCGCGGGGGGGCCTACGAGCAGTACTTC.

This chain uses TRBV19 with TRBJ1-5; D is ambiguous. Germline CDR1 is LNHDA and CDR2 is SQIVND (reference sequence). This CDR3 comprises 15 residues. Trimming cost V 2 bases and J 2 bases, with 10 bases left between them. In DNA, the CDR3 is TGTGCCAGTAGTATAACCGGGGATCGCAATCAGCCCCAGCATTTT. Its protein product is CASSITGDRNQPQHF.

The rearrangement links TRBV2 to TRBJ2-7, with D possibly being TRBD1 (6 bases). V gave up 4 bases and J gave up 7 bases, with 11 bases separating them. The length of the CDR3 is 12 residues. Germline CDR1 reads SNHLY; CDR2 reads FYNNEI. The CDR3 DNA reads as TGTGCCAGCAGTGGACAGGTCGGGGAGCAGTACTTC. Translating gives CASSGQVGEQYF.

This chain connects TRBV7-9 to TRBJ2-5; TRBD1 is a possible D gene (6 bases). The CDR3 has 14 residues. V dropped 1 base and J dropped 5 bases, with 11 bases sitting between them. Germline assignment: CDR1 SEHNR and CDR2 FQNEAQ (reference sequence). For the CDR3, the DNA is TGTGCCAGCAGCTTAGGAGGGGGATCGGAGACCCAGTACTTC. Encoded protein: CASSLGGGSETQYF.

The chain employs TRBV6-5 and TRBJ2-5; 9 bases align to TRBD1. The CDR3 is 13 amino acids. The trim removed 5 bases at V and 5 bases at J, leaving 3 bases unmatched. Germline V lookup: CDR1 MNHEY, CDR2 SVGAGI. CDR3 sequence reads: CASSRQGGETQYF. The CDR3 DNA reads as TGTGCCAGCAGTAGACAGGGGGGGGAGACCCAGTACTTC.